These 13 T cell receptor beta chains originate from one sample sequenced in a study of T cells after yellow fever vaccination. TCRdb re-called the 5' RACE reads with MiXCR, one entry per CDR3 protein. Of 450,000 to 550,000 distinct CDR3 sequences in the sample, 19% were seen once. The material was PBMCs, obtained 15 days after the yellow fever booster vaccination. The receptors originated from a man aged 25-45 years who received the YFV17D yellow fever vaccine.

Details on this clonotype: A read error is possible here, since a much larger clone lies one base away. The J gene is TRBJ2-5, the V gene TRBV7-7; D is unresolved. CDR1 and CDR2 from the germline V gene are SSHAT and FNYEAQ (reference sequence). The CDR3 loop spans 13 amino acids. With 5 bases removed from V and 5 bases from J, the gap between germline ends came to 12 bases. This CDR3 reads CASSLGPDETQYF. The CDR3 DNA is TGTGCCAGCAGCCTAGGACCGGATGAGACCCAGTACTTC. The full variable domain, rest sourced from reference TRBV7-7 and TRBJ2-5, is GAGVSQSPRYKVTKRGQDVTLRCDPISSHATLYWYQQALGQGPEFLTYFNYEAQPDKSGLPSDRFSAERPEGSISTLTIQRTEQRDSAMYRCASSLGPDETQYFGPGTRLLVL.

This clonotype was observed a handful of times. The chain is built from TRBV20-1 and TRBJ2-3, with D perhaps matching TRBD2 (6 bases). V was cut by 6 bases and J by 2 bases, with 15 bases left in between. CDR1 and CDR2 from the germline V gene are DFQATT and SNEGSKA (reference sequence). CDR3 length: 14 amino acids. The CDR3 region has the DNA TGCAGTGCCCTAGGGACTCACAACACAGATACGCAGTATTTT. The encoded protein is CSALGTHNTDTQYF.

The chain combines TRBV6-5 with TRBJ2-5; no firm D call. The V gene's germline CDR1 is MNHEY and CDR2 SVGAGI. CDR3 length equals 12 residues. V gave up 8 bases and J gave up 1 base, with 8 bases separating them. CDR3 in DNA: TGTGCCAGCCGGGTGGCCCAAGAGACCCAGTACTTC. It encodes CASRVAQETQYF.

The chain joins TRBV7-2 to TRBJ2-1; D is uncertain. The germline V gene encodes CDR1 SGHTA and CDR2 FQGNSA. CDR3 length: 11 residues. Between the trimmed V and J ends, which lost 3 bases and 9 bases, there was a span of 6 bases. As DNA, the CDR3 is TGTGCCAGCAGCTTTTGGGCTGAGCAGTTCTTC. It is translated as CASSFWAEQFF.

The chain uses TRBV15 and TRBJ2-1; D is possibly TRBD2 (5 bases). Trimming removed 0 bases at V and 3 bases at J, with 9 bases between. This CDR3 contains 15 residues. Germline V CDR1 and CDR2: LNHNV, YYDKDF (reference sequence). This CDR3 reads CATSRDGGLYNEQFF. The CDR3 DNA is TGTGCCACCAGCAGAGATGGCGGGCTCTACAATGAGCAGTTCTTC.

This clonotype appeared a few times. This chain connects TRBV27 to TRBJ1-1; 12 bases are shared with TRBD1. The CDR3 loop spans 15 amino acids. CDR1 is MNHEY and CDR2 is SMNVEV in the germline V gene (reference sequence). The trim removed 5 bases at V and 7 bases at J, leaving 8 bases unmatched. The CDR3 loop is CASSSSGTGGYEAFF. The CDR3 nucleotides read TGTGCCAGCAGTAGTTCCGGGACAGGGGGCTATGAAGCTTTCTTT.

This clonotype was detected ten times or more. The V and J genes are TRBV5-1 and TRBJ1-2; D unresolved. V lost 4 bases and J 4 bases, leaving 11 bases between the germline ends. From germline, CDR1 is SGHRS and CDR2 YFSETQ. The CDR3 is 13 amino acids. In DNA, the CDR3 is TGCGCCAGCAGCGTGGACGTTCTCTATGGCTACACCTTC. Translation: CASSVDVLYGYTF.

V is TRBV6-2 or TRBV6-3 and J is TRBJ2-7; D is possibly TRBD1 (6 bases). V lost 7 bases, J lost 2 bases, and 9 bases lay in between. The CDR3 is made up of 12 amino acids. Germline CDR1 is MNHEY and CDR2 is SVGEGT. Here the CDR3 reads CASKQGPYEQYF. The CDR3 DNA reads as TGTGCCAGCAAACAGGGTCCCTACGAGCAGTACTTC.

CDR3 bases: TGTGCCAGCAGTTATGGCTCTTCCTTCAATCAGCCCCAGCATTTT. Translating gives CASSYGSSFNQPQHF. The chain links TRBV28 to TRBJ1-5, with no clear D. CDR1 MDHEN and CDR2 SYDVKM come from the germline V gene. Trimming removed 4 bases from V and 3 bases from J, with 13 bases in between. This CDR3 comprises 15 residues. The variable domain in full, completed from reference TRBV28 and TRBJ1-5, reads DVKVTQSSRYLVKRTGEKVFLECVQDMDHENMFWYRQDPGLGLRLIYFSYDVKMKEKGDIPEGYSVSREKKERFSLILESASTNQTSMYLCASSYGSSFNQPQHFGDGTRLSIL.

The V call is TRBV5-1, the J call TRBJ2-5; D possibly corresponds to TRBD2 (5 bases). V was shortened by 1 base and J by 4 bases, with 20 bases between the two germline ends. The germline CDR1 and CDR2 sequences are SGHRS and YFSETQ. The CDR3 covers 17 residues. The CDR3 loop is CASSLLLTPAAGETQYF. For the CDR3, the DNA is TGCGCCAGCAGCTTGCTTTTAACGCCAGCGGCGGGAGAGACCCAGTACTTC.

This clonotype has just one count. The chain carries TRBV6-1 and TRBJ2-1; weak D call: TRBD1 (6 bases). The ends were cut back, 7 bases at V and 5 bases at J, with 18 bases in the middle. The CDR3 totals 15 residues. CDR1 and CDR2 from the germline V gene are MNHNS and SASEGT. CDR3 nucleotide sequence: TGTGCCAGCAACCCCGCAGGGGATCAAAACAATGAGCAGTTCTTC. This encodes CASNPAGDQNNEQFF.

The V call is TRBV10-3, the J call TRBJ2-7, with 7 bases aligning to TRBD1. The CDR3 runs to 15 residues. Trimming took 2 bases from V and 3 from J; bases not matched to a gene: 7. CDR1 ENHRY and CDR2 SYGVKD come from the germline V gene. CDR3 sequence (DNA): TGTGCCATCAGTGAGACACTCCGGGACAGCTACGAGCAGTACTTC. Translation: CAISETLRDSYEQYF.

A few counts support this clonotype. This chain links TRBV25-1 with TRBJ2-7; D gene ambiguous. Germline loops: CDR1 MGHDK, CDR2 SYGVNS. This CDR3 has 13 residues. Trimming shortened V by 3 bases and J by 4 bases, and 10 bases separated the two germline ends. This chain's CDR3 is CASSDSPSYEQYF. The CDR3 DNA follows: TGTGCCAGCAGTGACAGCCCCTCTTACGAGCAGTACTTC.